This T cell receptor (beta chain) was sequenced for a study of blood T cell repertoires in COVID-19. V lost 6 bases to trimming and J lost 9 bases; unmatched junction nucleotides: 10. The CDR3 covers 15 residues. Germline CDR1 SNHLY, CDR2 FYNNEI. Method: immunoSEQ multiplex PCR; TCRdb's copy keeps in-frame clones and lacks some. Counted here are roughly 410,000 clones, around 87% occurring once; the ten biggest clones make up approximately 2.4%. This chain links TRBV2 with TRBJ2-7; 14 positions agree with TRBD2. The sequenced sample was peripheral blood. The TCR was taken from a woman aged 55-70 years with COVID-19, enrolled during active disease. CDR3 in amino acids: CASRPLTSGGAAQYF. The DNA for the CDR3 is TGTGCCAGCAGGCCTCTGACTAGCGGGGGGGCCGCGCAGTACTTC.